The present T cell receptor (beta chain) was sequenced within a study of tumor and adjacent non-tumor tissue in lung cancer. Study-wide results and limits: Compared with tumor, normal lung showed significantly lower TCR diversity.

This sample's RNA came from whole unsorted tissue. This CDR3 has 12 residues. Germline lookup yields CDR1 LGHNA and CDR2 YNFKEQ. TCRbeta libraries were built with three rounds of nested PCR, modified from ARM-PCR. TCRdb reprocessed the multiplex PCR reads with MiXCR, giving one entry per CDR3 protein. The table records roughly 67,000 distinct CDR3 sequences, roughly 60% of them present only once. Concerning this clonotype itself: Its antigen is still unknown. The junction differs from germline at one of its ends, possibly a read error.

The clonotype originates from a man aged 45-65 years with non-small cell lung cancer. The sequencing input was lung tumor tissue. This chain connects TRBV4-2 to TRBJ1-2; D gene uncertain. The CDR3 nucleotides are TGTGCCAGCAGCCAAGATTCCTATGGCTATGCCTTC. It specifies CASSQDSYGYAF.